The 15 T cell receptor beta chains listed next were all sequenced from one sample in a study of cytomegalovirus exposure and HLA in healthy donors. Both 60 Vbeta primers and 13 Jbeta primers went into the PCR. Generated by immunoSEQ multiplex PCR, the TCRdb table keeps only in-frame clones and is missing some. The sample lists over 100,000 clones; roughly a tenth were seen once. The sample taken for sequencing was PBMCs. The source of these receptors is a man between 40 and 49 years old in good health and CMV-seropositive.

A few counts support this clone. The chain is built from TRBV2 and TRBJ2-4, with D tentatively TRBD2 (5 bases). CDR1 is SNHLY, CDR2 FYNNEI, per germline. The CDR3 is 11 amino acids. V was clipped by 11 bases and J by 8 bases, with 13 bases between them. CDR3 sequence (DNA): TGTGCCTGCTCTTCACTAGACATTCAGTACTTC. Its protein product is CACSSLDIQYF.

The chain joins TRBV9 to TRBJ1-5, with TRBD1 matching 8 bases. The J segment lost 6 bases and the V segment lost 2 bases, leaving 4 bases of the junction unmatched. This CDR3 comprises 14 residues. Germline V CDR1 and CDR2: SGDLS, YYNGEE. The CDR3 DNA sequence: TGTGCCAGCAGCGTCACAGGGGGAGGTCAGCCCCAGCATTTT. As protein: CASSVTGGGQPQHF.

The chain has TRBV7-2 and TRBJ2-1; TRBD2 matches at 8 bases. Trimming removed 2 bases from V and 5 bases from J; junction bases left unmatched: 8. CDR1 and CDR2 (germline): SGHTA, FQGNSA. The CDR3 has 16 amino acids. DNA for the CDR3: TGTGCCAGCAGCTTAACAGCGCTAGCGGGCCACAATGAGCAGTTCTTC. Translating gives CASSLTALAGHNEQFF.

Only a few counts were recorded for this clone. The rearrangement uses TRBV5-1 and TRBJ2-3; TRBD2 is a possible D gene (6 bases). The CDR3 consists of 15 residues. Trimming left V 0 bases short and J 5 bases short, with 13 bases between. Germline values: CDR1 SGHRS, CDR2 YFSETQ. CDR3 amino acids: CASSLVAMGGDTQYF. The CDR3 DNA reads as TGCGCCAGCAGCTTGGTTGCCATGGGGGGAGATACGCAGTATTTT.

The chain is built from TRBV11-2 and TRBJ2-3; the match to TRBD2 covers 8 bases. Unmatched junction bases numbered 8, after V lost 1 base and J lost 2 bases. Germline V gene sequence: CDR1 SGHAT, CDR2 FQNNGV. The CDR3 spans 17 residues. The CDR3 DNA reads TGTGCCAGCAGCTTAGTGGCGGGAGGCCCCTACACAGATACGCAGTATTTT. As protein: CASSLVAGGPYTDTQYF.

This clone was counted only a few times. The CDR3, as DNA: TGTGCCAGCAAGGACAGTGGCAATTCACCCCTCCACTTT. Its translation is CASKDSGNSPLHF. V gene TRBV6-5 combines with J gene TRBJ1-6; D may be TRBD1 (6 bases). This CDR3 has 13 residues. Germline CDR1 MNHEY, CDR2 SVGAGI. Trimming took 7 bases from V and 7 from J, leaving 11 bases between them.

The gene calls are TRBV19 and TRBJ1-5; 8 positions agree with TRBD1. This CDR3 comprises 12 residues. The germline V gene has CDR1 LNHDA and CDR2 SQIVND (reference sequence). J gave up 6 bases and V 11 bases, and 6 bases lay outside the gene matches. This chain's CDR3 is CAADRGGQPQHF. Here the CDR3 DNA reads TGTGCCGCCGACAGGGGCGGTCAGCCCCAGCATTTT.

This clone was detected a few times. This chain links TRBV7-2 with TRBJ2-3, with 7 bases that match TRBD2. The CDR3 is made up of 16 amino acids. V was clipped by 4 bases and J by 2 bases; unmatched bases: 9. The germline CDR1 and CDR2 sequences are SGHTA and FQGNSA. The CDR3 coding sequence is TGTGCCAGCAGCTCGTTTAGCGGGCCCTACACAGATACGCAGTATTTT. Protein: CASSSFSGPYTDTQYF.

The chain couples TRBV19 to TRBJ2-1; D might be TRBD2 (6 bases). The CDR3 runs 14 residues. Germline CDR1 and CDR2: LNHDA and SQIVND (reference sequence). Trimming took off 3 bases at V and 7 bases at J, with 13 bases between the two ends. This CDR3 is CASSIPTSQNEQFF. The CDR3 nucleotides are TGTGCCAGTAGTATCCCCACTAGCCAGAATGAGCAGTTCTTC.

The chain recombines TRBV2 with TRBJ2-5; TRBD2 aligns across 9 bases. This CDR3 spans 14 amino acids. The V gene's germline CDR1 is SNHLY and CDR2 FYNNEI. Trimming cost V 6 bases and J 1 base; bases outside gene matches: 3. The DNA for the CDR3 is TGTGCCAGCAGACGTAGCGGGGGCCAAGAGACCCAGTACTTC. This encodes CASRRSGGQETQYF. The full variable domain, completed using reference TRBV2 and TRBJ2-5, is EPEVTQTPSHQVTQMGQEVILRCVPISNHLYFYWYRQILGQKVEFLVSFYNNEISEKSEIFDDQFSVERPDGSNFTLKIRSTKLEDSAMYFCASRRSGGQETQYFGPGTRLLVL.

The genes are TRBV10-3 and TRBJ2-5, with D perhaps TRBD2 (7 bases). V lost 9 bases to trimming and J lost 1 base, with 18 bases between them. The CDR3 has 15 amino acids. Germline V gene data show CDR1 as ENHRY and CDR2 as SYGVKD. CDR3 bases: TGTGCCATAAGGGGGGCGGGAGCGATCCAAGAGACCCAGTACTTC. Translation gives CAIRGAGAIQETQYF.

In this sample, this clone turned up a few times. The rearrangement uses TRBV6-5 and TRBJ2-5; TRBD2 agrees at 7 bases. The junction had 8 bases not matched to a gene; V was cut back by 8 bases and J by 2 bases. This CDR3 is built from 14 residues. Per germline, CDR1 MNHEY and CDR2 SVGAGI. The CDR3 is CASRPLGGQETQYF. The CDR3 bases are TGTGCCAGCCGCCCCCTGGGAGGGCAAGAGACCCAGTACTTC.

V and J are TRBV6-5 and TRBJ2-3, with 7 bases fitting TRBD2. The CDR3 length is 15 residues. The V and J ends lost 2 bases and 3 bases, in that order; junction bases with no gene match: 5. Germline V gene sequence: CDR1 MNHEY, CDR2 SVGAGI. This CDR3 reads CASSYGAGATDTQYF. CDR3 nucleotide sequence: TGTGCCAGCAGTTACGGGGCGGGAGCTACAGATACGCAGTATTTT.

This clone was recorded a few times. V and J are TRBV4-2 and TRBJ2-3, with 8 nucleotides matching TRBD1. Germline values: CDR1 LGHNA, CDR2 YNFKEQ. J lost 0 bases, V lost 1 base, and 0 bases had no gene match. The CDR3 loop spans 15 amino acids. The CDR3: CASSQGTGSTDTQYF. The CDR3 DNA sequence: TGTGCCAGCAGCCAAGGGACAGGGAGCACAGATACGCAGTATTTT.

The V gene is TRBV25-1, the J gene TRBJ1-4; 8 bases align to TRBD1. The CDR3 sequence is 15 residues long. The V and J ends lost 5 bases and 8 bases, in that order; junction bases with no gene match: 10. Germline-derived CDR1 and CDR2 are MGHDK and SYGVNS. The CDR3 DNA is TGTGCCAGCAGTTTCAACAGGGGGATGGGGGAAAAACTGTTTTTT. Amino acids: CASSFNRGMGEKLFF.